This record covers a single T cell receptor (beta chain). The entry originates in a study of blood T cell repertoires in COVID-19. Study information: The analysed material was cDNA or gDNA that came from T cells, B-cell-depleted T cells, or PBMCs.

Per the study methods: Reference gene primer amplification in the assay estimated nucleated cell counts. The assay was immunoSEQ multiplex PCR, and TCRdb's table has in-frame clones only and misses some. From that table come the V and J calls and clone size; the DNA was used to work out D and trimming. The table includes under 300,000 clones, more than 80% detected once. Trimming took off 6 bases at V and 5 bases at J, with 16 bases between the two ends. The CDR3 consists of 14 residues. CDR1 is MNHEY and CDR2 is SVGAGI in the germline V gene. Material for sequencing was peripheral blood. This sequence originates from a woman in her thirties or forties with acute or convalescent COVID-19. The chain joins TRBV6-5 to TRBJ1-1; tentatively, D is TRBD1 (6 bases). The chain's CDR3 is CASRYGGARTEAFF. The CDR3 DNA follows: TGTGCCAGCAGGTACGGGGGGGCCCGTACTGAAGCTTTCTTT.